The 22 T cell receptor beta chains below all came from one sample that was sequenced in a study of T cell repertoires in cytomegalovirus infection. Each CDR3 protein is one row after TCRdb ran MiXCR on the reads. The sample carries fewer than 1,000,000 distinct CDR3 sequences, 30% to 40% recorded once. No antigen has been assigned to these receptors. The sample in question was cultured CD8+ T cells from PBMCs, obtained from culture after CMV antigen stimulation. These receptors all come from a human donor in good health (CMV status not recorded). Some clones in this sample may be carry-over from other donors' samples.

A few counts support this clonotype. The chain employs TRBV7-9 and TRBJ2-5; a possible D gene is TRBD1 (5 bases). The V end lost 5 bases, the J end lost 5 bases, and 15 bases lay between the germline ends. The CDR3 consists of 14 residues. In germline, CDR1 is SEHNR, CDR2 FQNEAQ (reference sequence). The CDR3 protein is CASSAVDTRETQYF. The CDR3 coding sequence is TGTGCCAGCAGCGCTGTGGACACCCGCGAGACCCAGTACTTC. Using reference TRBV7-9 and TRBJ2-5 for the parts outside the CDR3, the full variable domain is DTGVSQNPRHKITKRGQNVTFRCDPISEHNRLYWYRQTLGQGPEFLTYFQNEAQLEKSRLLSDRFSAERPKGSFSTLEIQRTEQGDSAMYLCASSAVDTRETQYFGPGTRLLVL.

The sample holds many counts of this clonotype. The chain uses TRBV7-8 and TRBJ2-3, with D possibly being TRBD2 (6 bases). The CDR3 covers 16 residues. Germline V gene lookup returns CDR1 SGHVS and CDR2 FQNEAQ. The ends were cut back, 2 bases at V and 8 bases at J, with 20 bases in the middle. CDR3 bases: TGTGCCAGCAGCTTAACGTCCGGGGGTGACTTCGGTACGCAGTATTTT. Its translation is CASSLTSGGDFGTQYF.

This clonotype was observed many times. J is TRBJ1-1 and V is TRBV12-3 or TRBV12-4; D ambiguous. CDR3 length: 17 residues. V shed 0 bases and J shed 8 bases, with 22 bases lying between them. CDR3 bases: TGTGCCAGCAGTTTAGCGCTGGGGAACAGTTTCACTTGGGAAGCTTTCTTT. This translates into CASSLALGNSFTWEAFF.

The genes are TRBV2 and TRBJ2-1, with TRBD2 identical over 10 bases. Trimming took 2 bases from V and 4 from J; bases not matched to a gene: 11. CDR3 size: 18 residues. CDR1 and CDR2 (germline): SNHLY, FYNNEI. CDR3 nucleotides: TGTGCCAGCAGTGAATCGGCTTTAGCGGGGGGCGAATACAATGAGCAGTTCTTC. Protein: CASSESALAGGEYNEQFF.

There are a few counts of this clonotype. The rearrangement uses TRBV7-9 and TRBJ2-7; D might be TRBD1 or TRBD2, each matching 5 bases. V lost 1 base and J 2 bases, leaving 15 bases between the germline ends. Per germline, CDR1 SEHNR and CDR2 FQNEAQ (reference sequence). This CDR3 comprises 16 residues. CDR3 sequence: CASSLEGNRRTYEQYV. As DNA, the CDR3 is TGTGCCAGCAGCTTAGAGGGAAACAGGAGGACCTACGAGCAGTACGTC.

This chain connects TRBV19 to TRBJ2-1; no firm D call. CDR3 length: 13 amino acids. V was trimmed by 8 bases and J by 4 bases, leaving 12 bases between them. Germline loops: CDR1 LNHDA, CDR2 SQIVND (reference sequence). CDR3 sequence: CASSWHLYNEQFF. For the CDR3, the DNA is TGTGCCAGTTCCTGGCATCTGTACAATGAGCAGTTCTTC.

Ten or more counts support this clonotype. The chain uses TRBV7-8 and TRBJ1-1; 9 bases agree with TRBD1. The CDR3 is made up of 18 amino acids. Trimming at V came to 0 bases and at J to 1 base, leaving 9 bases not matched to a gene. Germline CDR1 reads SGHVS; CDR2 reads FQNEAQ. The CDR3, as DNA: TGTGCCAGCAGCTTAGCTCGGGACAGGGTTGACGAGAACACTGAAGCTTTCTTT. Translated, it gives CASSLARDRVDENTEAFF.

The chain has TRBV2 and TRBJ2-2; TRBD1 matches at 9 bases. Germline V lookup: CDR1 SNHLY, CDR2 FYNNEI. V lost 8 bases and J lost 4; bases outside the gene matches: 14. The CDR3 is 17 residues long. CDR3: CASGFYWDRVGTGELFF. The CDR3 DNA is TGTGCCAGCGGATTTTACTGGGACAGGGTGGGCACCGGGGAGCTGTTTTTT. Together with reference TRBV2 and TRBJ2-2, the CDR3 gives the full variable domain: EPEVTQTPSHQVTQMGQEVILRCVPISNHLYFYWYRQILGQKVEFLVSFYNNEISEKSEIFDDQFSVERPDGSNFTLKIRSTKLEDSAMYFCASGFYWDRVGTGELFFGEGSRLTVL.

The V and J genes are TRBV3-1 and TRBJ1-2; D is undetermined. Trimming took 1 base from V and 7 from J, leaving 16 bases between them. The germline V gene has CDR1 LGHDT and CDR2 YNNKEL (reference sequence). There are 15 residues in the CDR3. This chain's CDR3 is CASSQATSFDPGYTF. As DNA, the CDR3 is TGTGCCAGCAGCCAAGCCACGTCCTTCGATCCTGGCTACACCTTC.

A remark on this clonotype: One end of the junction does not line up with germline, which may come from a read error. The chain combines TRBV7-6 with TRBJ1-1, with D perhaps matching TRBD1 (6 bases). Germline V gene sequence: CDR1 SGHVS, CDR2 FNYEAQ. CDR3 length: 15 amino acids. The CDR3 DNA is TGTGCCAGCAGCTTAGGCCAGGGGTTGAACACTAAAGCTTTCTTT. Encoded protein: CASSLGQGLNTKAFF.

The rearrangement joins TRBV28 to TRBJ1-6; D is unclear. V was trimmed by 3 bases and J by 3 bases, leaving 6 bases between them. The CDR3 totals 14 residues. CDR1 MDHEN and CDR2 SYDVKM come from the germline V gene. In DNA form, the CDR3 reads TGTGCCAGCAGTTTTCTAGGCTATAATTCACCCCTCCACTTT. Translated, it gives CASSFLGYNSPLHF.

The rearrangement joins TRBV12-3 or TRBV12-4 to TRBJ2-1; 8 positions match TRBD2. Unmatched junction bases numbered 9, after V lost 6 bases and J lost 5 bases. The CDR3 is made up of 15 amino acids. The CDR3 DNA is TGTGCCAGCAGGGTCGGGGGGGGAACGGACAATGAGCAGTTCTTC. Its translation: CASRVGGGTDNEQFF.

The chain joins TRBV28 to TRBJ1-3, with unresolved D. Germline CDR1 MDHEN, CDR2 SYDVKM. This CDR3 is 20 amino acids long. V lost 7 bases and J 0 bases, leaving 28 bases between the germline ends. As DNA, the CDR3 is TGTGCCAGCAATCGCTTTAGCTACTTGGGTAGGGCAGACTCTGGAAACACCATATATTTT. It translates to CASNRFSYLGRADSGNTIYF. Full variable domain (outside the CDR3, taken from reference TRBV28 and TRBJ1-3): DVKVTQSSRYLVKRTGEKVFLECVQDMDHENMFWYRQDPGLGLRLIYFSYDVKMKEKGDIPEGYSVSREKKERFSLILESASTNQTSMYLCASNRFSYLGRADSGNTIYFGEGSWLTVV.

This clonotype was observed a handful of times. The chain carries TRBV6-5 and TRBJ1-1; 9 nucleotides line up with TRBD1. Germline assignment: CDR1 MNHEY and CDR2 SVGAGI. The CDR3 runs 14 residues. Losses at the gene ends were 7 bases for V and 4 bases for J; bases not matched to a gene: 7. The CDR3 loop is CASKSATGGTEAFF. The CDR3 DNA is TGTGCCAGCAAGAGCGCGACAGGGGGCACTGAAGCTTTCTTT.

This clonotype has just one count. The genes are TRBV19 and TRBJ1-5; maybe TRBD1 (6 bases). The CDR3 runs 16 residues. Trimming took off 5 bases at V and 3 bases at J, with 17 bases between the two ends. Germline V gives CDR1 LNHDA, CDR2 SQIVND (reference sequence). The chain's CDR3 is CASSLGSGDYNQPQHF. CDR3 in DNA: TGTGCCAGTAGTCTAGGATCAGGGGATTACAATCAGCCCCAGCATTTT.

The V call is TRBV6-1, the J call TRBJ2-2; a weak D match, TRBD2 (6 bases). V gave up 8 bases and J gave up 3 bases, with 16 bases separating them. Germline CDR1 reads MNHNS; CDR2 reads SASEGT. The CDR3 has 15 amino acids. CDR3 nucleotide sequence: TGTGCCAGCTTGGGGTGGAGGGTGGACACCGGGGAGCTGTTTTTT. Translation gives CASLGWRVDTGELFF.

Only a few counts were recorded for this clonotype. This chain uses TRBV12-3 or TRBV12-4 with TRBJ1-2, with D possibly being TRBD1 (5 bases). The length of the CDR3 is 14 residues. V shed 5 bases and J shed 4 bases, with 14 bases lying between them. CDR3 DNA: TGTGCCAGCAGTGACCGGGACCGCCCCTATGGCTACACCTTC. It encodes CASSDRDRPYGYTF.

This clonotype was recorded many times. The genes are TRBV7-2 and TRBJ2-1, with 10 bases that match TRBD2. The CDR3 runs 17 residues. V trimming: 0 bases; J trimming: 8 bases; junction bases outside the gene matches: 10. The V gene's germline CDR1 is SGHTA and CDR2 FQGNSA. CDR3 sequence (DNA): TGTGCCAGCAGCTTAGCCCCTCCTAGCGGGGGCGGGGATGAGCAGTTCTTC. Amino acids: CASSLAPPSGGGDEQFF.

V usage is TRBV13 and J usage is TRBJ1-5; 7 bases are shared with TRBD1. CDR3 length equals 14 residues. The V gene end was trimmed by 4 bases and the J gene end by 7 bases; junction bases not matched to a gene: 7. Per germline, CDR1 PRHDT and CDR2 FYEKMQ (reference sequence). The CDR3 DNA follows: TGTGCCAGCAGCTACAGGGGTAGCGGGCAGCCCCAGCATTTT. Its translation is CASSYRGSGQPQHF.

This clonotype came up a few times. The V call is TRBV28, the J call TRBJ2-7, with 8 bases fitting TRBD1. V was clipped by 3 bases and J by 4 bases; unmatched bases: 5. This CDR3 spans 14 amino acids. CDR1 is MDHEN and CDR2 is SYDVKM in the germline V gene. The CDR3 sequence: CASSLAGGWYEQYF. CDR3 sequence (DNA): TGTGCCAGCAGTTTGGCAGGGGGCTGGTACGAGCAGTACTTC.

Worth noting for this clonotype: An end of the junction differs from the germline gene, which may be a read error. The genes are TRBV6-1 and TRBJ2-6; perhaps D is TRBD1 or TRBD2 (6 bases each). The CDR3 loop spans 16 amino acids. Per germline, CDR1 MNHNS and CDR2 SASEGT. CDR3 nucleotide sequence: TGTGCCAGCAGTCAGGGGACTGGCTGGGGGGCCGACGTCCTGACTTTC. It translates to CASSQGTGWGADVLTF.

This clonotype has a count of ten or more. The chain combines TRBV3-1 with TRBJ1-6; no reliable D call. Germline loops: CDR1 LGHDT, CDR2 YNNKEL (reference sequence). The V gene lost 4 bases and the J gene lost 8 bases, with 15 bases spanning the gap. This CDR3 has 15 amino acids. CDR3 amino acids: CASSRGRGRDSPLHF. CDR3 DNA sequence: TGTGCCAGCAGCCGCGGGAGAGGGAGGGATTCACCCCTCCACTTT.